This section outlines one TCR beta chain sequence together with its context. Its antigen is still unknown. The germline gives CDR1 SGHAT, CDR2 FQNNGV. J was trimmed by 7 bases and V by 5 bases; bases with no gene match: 11. This CDR3 has 16 amino acids. The PCR ran on 60 Vbeta and 13 Jbeta primers. TCRdb's copy holds only in-frame clones and misses some; the assay was immunoSEQ multiplex PCR. The table records around 210,000 clones, roughly 81% of them present only once. These data originate in a study of cytomegalovirus exposure and HLA in healthy donors. Study results and caveats: Researchers counted 150 to 200 TCR beta chains as cytomegalovirus-associated. Solely CMV serostatus was available to characterize immune exposure.

The J gene is TRBJ1-4, the V gene TRBV11-2, with TRBD1 matching over 9 bases. The receptor comes from a girl aged 2-15 years in good health and CMV-seronegative. Material for sequencing was PBMCs. As DNA, the CDR3 is TGTGCCAGCAGCGCACAAACCGGGACAGGGACTGAAAAACTGTTTTTT. It codes for CASSAQTGTGTEKLFF. Together with reference TRBV11-2 and TRBJ1-4, the CDR3 gives the full variable domain: EAGVAQSPRYKIIEKRQSVAFWCNPISGHATLYWYQQILGQGPKLLIQFQNNGVVDDSQLPKDRFSAERLKGVDSTLKIQPAKLEDSAVYLCASSAQTGTGTEKLFFGSGTQLSVL.